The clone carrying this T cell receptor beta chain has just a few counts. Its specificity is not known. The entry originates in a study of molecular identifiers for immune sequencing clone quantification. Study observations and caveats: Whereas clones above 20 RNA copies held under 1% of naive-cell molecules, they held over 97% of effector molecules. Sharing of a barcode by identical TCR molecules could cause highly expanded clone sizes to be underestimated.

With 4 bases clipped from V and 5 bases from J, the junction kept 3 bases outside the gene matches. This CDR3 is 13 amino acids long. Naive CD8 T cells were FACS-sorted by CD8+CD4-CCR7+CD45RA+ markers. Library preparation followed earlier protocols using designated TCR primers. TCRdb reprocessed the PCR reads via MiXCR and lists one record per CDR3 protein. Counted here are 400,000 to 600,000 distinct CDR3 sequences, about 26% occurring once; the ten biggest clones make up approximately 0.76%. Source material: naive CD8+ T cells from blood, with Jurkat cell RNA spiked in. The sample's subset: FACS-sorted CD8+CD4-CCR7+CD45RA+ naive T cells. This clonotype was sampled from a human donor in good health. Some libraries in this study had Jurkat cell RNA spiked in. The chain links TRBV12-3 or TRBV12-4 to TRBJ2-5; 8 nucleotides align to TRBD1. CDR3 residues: CASSSWTGETQYF. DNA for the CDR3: TGTGCCAGCAGTTCTTGGACAGGGGAGACCCAGTACTTC.